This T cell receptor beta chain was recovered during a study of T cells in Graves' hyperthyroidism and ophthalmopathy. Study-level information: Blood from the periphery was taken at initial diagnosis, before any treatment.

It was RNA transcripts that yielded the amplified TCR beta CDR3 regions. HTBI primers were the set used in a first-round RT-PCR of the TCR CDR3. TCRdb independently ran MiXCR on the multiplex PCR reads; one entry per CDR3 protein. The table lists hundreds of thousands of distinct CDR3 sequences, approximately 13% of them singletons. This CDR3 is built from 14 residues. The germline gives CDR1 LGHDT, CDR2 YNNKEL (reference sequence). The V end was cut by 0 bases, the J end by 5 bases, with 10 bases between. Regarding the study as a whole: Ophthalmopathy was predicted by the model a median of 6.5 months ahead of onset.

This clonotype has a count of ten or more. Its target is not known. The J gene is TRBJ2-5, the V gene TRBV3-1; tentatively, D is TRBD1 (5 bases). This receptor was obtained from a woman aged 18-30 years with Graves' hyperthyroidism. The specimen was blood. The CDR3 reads CASSQEAQGETQYF. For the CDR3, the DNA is TGTGCCAGCAGCCAAGAGGCCCAGGGTGAGACCCAGTACTTC.